A single sample gave rise to the 3 T cell receptor beta chains below, sequenced in a study of human T cells and chemical hapten exposure. TCRdb processed the RACE reads anew with MiXCR; each CDR3 protein has one entry. The table records more than 95,000 distinct CDR3 sequences, roughly 27% of them present only once. The sample's time point: patch test 3, about 24 weeks after DPC sensitization. Treatment noted: therapeutic diphenylcyclopropenone sensitization with weekly scalp DPC. The material was whole blood, obtained in connection with sensitization to the hapten diphenylcyclopropenone (DPC). The receptors derive from a man aged 35-49 years with alopecia areata. Some clones in this sample may be carry-over from other donors' samples.

This clonotype was observed a handful of times. The J gene is TRBJ2-5, the V gene TRBV27, with 7 bases matching TRBD1. Trimming removed 5 bases from V and 0 bases from J; junction bases left unmatched: 9. Germline lookup yields CDR1 MNHEY and CDR2 SMNVEV (reference sequence). This CDR3 comprises 16 residues. In nucleotides, the CDR3 is TGTGCCAGCAGTCTCCTGACAGGGCCGTACCAAGAGACCCAGTACTTC. This sequence encodes CASSLLTGPYQETQYF.

This clonotype has more than one count but fewer than ten. The chain has TRBV15 and TRBJ2-3; possible D gene TRBD2, 6 bases. The CDR3 runs 16 residues. CDR1 LNHNV and CDR2 YYDKDF come from the germline V gene (reference sequence). Trimming cost V 5 bases and J 4 bases, with 19 bases left between them. The CDR3 DNA reads TGTGCCACCAGCGGTCAAGCGGGCCACCAAGCAGATACGCAGTATTTT. Translation: CATSGQAGHQADTQYF.

In this sample, this clonotype turned up once. V and J are TRBV12-3 or TRBV12-4 and TRBJ2-7; TRBD2 is a possible D gene (5 bases). The CDR3 is 13 amino acids. The ends were cut back, 2 bases at V and 6 bases at J, with 11 bases in the middle. CDR3 nucleotides: TGTGCCAGCAGTTTAACCACCCGGGGCGAGCAGTACTTC. This encodes CASSLTTRGEQYF.